This record covers a single T cell receptor (beta chain). V lost 0 bases and J lost 5; bases outside the gene matches: 6. Germline CDR1 LGHNA, CDR2 YNFKEQ. This CDR3 comprises 16 residues. The source of the sample is a study of pediatric ulcerative colitis. Sequenced by immunoSEQ multiplex PCR; TCRdb stores in-frame clones only, minus some. Of 45,000 to 75,000 clones listed, about 90% are singletons. Source material: blood. V and J are TRBV4-2 and TRBJ2-1; TRBD1 matches 8 bases. This clonotype originated in a boy younger than 18 who was a control in a study of pediatric ulcerative colitis. For the CDR3, the DNA is TGTGCCAGCAGCCAAGATGGTCAGGGGGCAAACAATGAGCAGTTCTTC. Protein sequence: CASSQDGQGANNEQFF.